This T cell receptor beta chain was retrieved from a study of PD-L1 blockade in urothelial cancer. On the study more broadly: Patients had been given 0 to 3 earlier chemotherapy regimens. Study-level results: Tumor-associated clones in blood expanded more at 3 weeks in durable-benefit patients.

Some clones are missing from TCRdb's copy, which holds only in-frame ones; the method was immunoSEQ multiplex PCR. This table has roughly 100,000 clones, around four fifths appearing once. Time point denoted: peripheral blood 6 weeks after treatment start. Anywhere from 1 to 8 samples came from each patient, spanning pretreatment and on-treatment. On this clone itself: What it recognizes is unknown.

The CDR3 spans 14 residues. V lost 1 base and J lost 5; bases outside the gene matches: 2. Germline V gives CDR1 SGHRS, CDR2 YFSETQ. Sequencing used PBMCs, obtained around atezolizumab (anti-PD-L1) treatment. The V call is TRBV5-1, the J call TRBJ1-1; TRBD1 matches at 10 bases. The receptor was isolated from a man aged 70 or older with urothelial cancer. The CDR3 is CASSLRDRGTEAFF. DNA for the CDR3: TGCGCCAGCAGCTTGCGGGACAGGGGAACTGAAGCTTTCTTT.